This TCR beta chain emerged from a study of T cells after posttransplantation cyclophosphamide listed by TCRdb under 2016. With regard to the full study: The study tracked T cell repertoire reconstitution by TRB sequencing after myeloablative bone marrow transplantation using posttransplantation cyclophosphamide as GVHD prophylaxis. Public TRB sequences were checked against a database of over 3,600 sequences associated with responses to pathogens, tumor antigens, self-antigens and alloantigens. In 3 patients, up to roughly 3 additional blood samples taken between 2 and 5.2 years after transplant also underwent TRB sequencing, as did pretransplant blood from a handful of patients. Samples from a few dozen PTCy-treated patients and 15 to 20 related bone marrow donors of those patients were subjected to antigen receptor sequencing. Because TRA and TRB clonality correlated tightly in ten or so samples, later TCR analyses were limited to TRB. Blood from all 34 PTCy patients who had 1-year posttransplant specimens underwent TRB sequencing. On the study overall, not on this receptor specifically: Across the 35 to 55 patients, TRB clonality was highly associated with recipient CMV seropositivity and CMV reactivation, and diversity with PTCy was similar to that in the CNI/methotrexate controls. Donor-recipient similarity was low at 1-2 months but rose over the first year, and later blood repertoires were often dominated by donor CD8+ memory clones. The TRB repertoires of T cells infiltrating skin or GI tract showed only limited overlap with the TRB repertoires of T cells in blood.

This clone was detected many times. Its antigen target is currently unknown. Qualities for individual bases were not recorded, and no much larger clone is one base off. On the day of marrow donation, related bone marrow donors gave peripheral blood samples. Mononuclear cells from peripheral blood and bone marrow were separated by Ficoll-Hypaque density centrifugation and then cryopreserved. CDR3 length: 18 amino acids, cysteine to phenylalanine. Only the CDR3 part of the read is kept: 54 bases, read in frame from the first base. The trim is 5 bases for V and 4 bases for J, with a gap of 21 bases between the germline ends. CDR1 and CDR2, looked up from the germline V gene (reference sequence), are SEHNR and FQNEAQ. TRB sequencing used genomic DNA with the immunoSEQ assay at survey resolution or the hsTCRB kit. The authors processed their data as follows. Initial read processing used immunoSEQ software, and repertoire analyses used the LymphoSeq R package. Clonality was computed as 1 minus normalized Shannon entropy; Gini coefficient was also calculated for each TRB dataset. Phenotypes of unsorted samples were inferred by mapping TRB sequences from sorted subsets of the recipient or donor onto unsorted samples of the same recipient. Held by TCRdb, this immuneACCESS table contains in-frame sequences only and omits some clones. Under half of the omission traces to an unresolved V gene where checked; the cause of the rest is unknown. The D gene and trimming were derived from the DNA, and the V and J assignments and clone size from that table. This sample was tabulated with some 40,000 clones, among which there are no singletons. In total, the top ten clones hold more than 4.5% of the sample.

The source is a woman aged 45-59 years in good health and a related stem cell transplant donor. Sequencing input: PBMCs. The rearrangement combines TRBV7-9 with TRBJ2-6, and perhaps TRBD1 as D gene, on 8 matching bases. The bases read TGTGCCAGCAGCCCTGGACAGGGAGGGGCTGGAGGGGCCAACGTCCTGACTTTC. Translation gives CASSPGQGGAGGANVLTF.